Given below is one TCR beta chain in context. Authors' data handling: The authors estimated nucleated cell counts from reference gene primer amplification. Assay: immunoSEQ multiplex PCR; the TCRdb copy retains only in-frame clones and omits some. V and J calls and clone size are copied from that table; D and trimming were computed from the DNA. The sample carries about 160,000 clones, approximately 91% recorded once. This record belongs to a study of blood T cell repertoires in COVID-19. Overall study: Nucleic acid was either cDNA or gDNA, and it came from T cells, B-cell-depleted T cells, or PBMCs.

This CDR3 comprises 15 residues. The ends lost 0 bases at V and 3 bases at J; junction bases unmatched: 5. The V gene's germline CDR1 is GTSNPN and CDR2 SVGIG (reference sequence). Specimen: peripheral blood. The receptor comes from a man aged 18 to 35 with acute or convalescent COVID-19. The V gene is TRBV30, the J gene TRBJ2-3; TRBD2 matches at 8 bases. The CDR3 sequence: CAWSVPGRATDTQYF. CDR3 in DNA: TGTGCCTGGAGTGTACCCGGGAGGGCGACAGATACGCAGTATTTT.